Shown below are 21 T cell receptor beta chains from a single sample sequenced in a study of shared clonotypes between healthy human individuals. Assay used: immunoSEQ multiplex PCR; TCRdb lists only in-frame clones, some missing. The sample contains about 2,100,000 clones, roughly 91% of which appear only once. Naive CD8 populations comprised CD45RO-negative cells positively selected for CCR7, excluding terminally differentiated effector memory CD45RA+ cells. Sequenced sample: naive CD8+ T cells from PBMCs. Receptors were obtained from a man aged 18-30 years in good health. Some clones in this sample may be carry-over from other donors' samples.

The chain joins TRBV25-1 to TRBJ1-2; TRBD1 agrees at 10 bases. Germline assignment: CDR1 MGHDK and CDR2 SYGVNS. V shed 6 bases, J shed 4 bases, and the junction held 11 bases outside the gene matches. The CDR3 sequence is 16 residues long. Written as DNA, the CDR3 is TGTGCCAGCAGCGGACCCCGGGACAGGGGTTTCTATGGCTACACCTTC. Translated: CASSGPRDRGFYGYTF.

This clone was counted once. Other DNA sequences of this sample code for an identical CDR3. The chain is built from TRBV5-1 and TRBJ2-7; TRBD1 matches at 10 bases. The J segment lost 3 bases and the V segment lost 1 base, leaving 4 bases of the junction unmatched. From germline, CDR1 is SGHRS and CDR2 YFSETQ. CDR3 length: 15 amino acids. This CDR3 is CASSLTDRGGYEQYF. In DNA form, the CDR3 reads TGCGCCAGCAGCTTGACGGACAGGGGGGGCTACGAGCAGTACTTC.

This rearrangement joins TRBV19 to TRBJ2-7; D unclear. The CDR3 length is 13 residues. The germline CDR1 and CDR2 sequences are LNHDA and SQIVND (reference sequence). V dropped 5 bases and J dropped 2 bases, with 10 bases sitting between them. CDR3 nucleotides: TGTGCCAGTAGTCCAGGCAGTCCCTACGAGCAGTACTTC. It encodes CASSPGSPYEQYF.

This clone occurred a few times. The rearrangement links TRBV10-3 to TRBJ1-5; a possible D gene is TRBD1 (5 bases). Germline values: CDR1 ENHRY, CDR2 SYGVKD. The V end lost 5 bases, the J end lost 2 bases, and 10 bases lay between the germline ends. The CDR3 sequence is 14 residues long. The CDR3 loop is CAISQGVGNQPQHF. The DNA of the CDR3 is TGTGCCATCAGTCAAGGGGTTGGCAATCAGCCCCAGCATTTT.

V is TRBV7-2 and J is TRBJ2-7, with D possibly matching TRBD2 (5 bases). The CDR3 sequence is 13 residues long. CDR1 is SGHTA, CDR2 FQGNSA, per germline. Trimming cost V 1 base and J 7 bases, with 11 bases left between them. The CDR3 coding sequence is TGTGCCAGCAGCTTAGGGGTGCCGGGGGAGCAGTACTTC. This codes for CASSLGVPGEQYF.

This clone was recorded only once. Other DNA sequences in this specimen translate into the identical CDR3. The J gene is TRBJ2-5, the V gene TRBV7-9; 7 bases are shared with TRBD1. Per germline, CDR1 SEHNR and CDR2 FQNEAQ (reference sequence). V shed 6 bases and J 5 bases; nucleotides not matched to a gene: 3. This CDR3 has 12 residues. CDR3 in amino acids: CASSQDRETQYF. CDR3 nucleotides: TGTGCCAGCAGTCAGGACAGGGAGACCCAGTACTTC.

This clone has a single count. The chain links TRBV7-9 to TRBJ2-1, with TRBD2 matching 10 bases. CDR1 is SEHNR and CDR2 is FQNEAQ in the germline V gene (reference sequence). This CDR3 has 16 amino acids. Trimming cost V 5 bases and J 2 bases; bases outside gene matches: 6. CDR3 amino acids: CASSPLSGRTYNEQFF. The DNA of the CDR3 is TGTGCCAGCAGCCCCCTTAGCGGGAGGACCTACAATGAGCAGTTCTTC.

This chain links TRBV27 with TRBJ2-7; D is ambiguous. Germline values: CDR1 MNHEY, CDR2 SMNVEV (reference sequence). The CDR3 contains 13 residues. Trimming removed 6 bases at V and 12 bases at J, with 21 bases between. The CDR3 bases are TGTGCCAGCAGCCCCGTTGCCAGCCCCGGCGTGTACTTC. Translating gives CASSPVASPGVYF.

This chain links TRBV19 with TRBJ2-5; D ambiguous. Trimming took off 2 bases at V and 5 bases at J, with 9 bases between the two ends. The CDR3 extends over 13 amino acids. Germline V CDR1 and CDR2: LNHDA, SQIVND (reference sequence). The CDR3 bases are TGTGCCAGTAGTATATGGGTCGGGGAGACCCAGTACTTC. As protein: CASSIWVGETQYF.

V is TRBV29-1 and J is TRBJ2-5; 7 bases line up with TRBD2. The DNA end lines up better with TRBJ2-7; the J call may be wrong. CDR1 and CDR2 from the germline V gene are SQVTM and ANQGSEA. The CDR3 length is 14 residues. The CDR3 coding sequence is TGCAGCGTTGAAGATTGGGGGGAGGGTAACGAGCAGTACTTC. It codes for CSVEDWGEGNEQYF.

Note on this clone: Other DNA sequences within the sample encode an identical CDR3. The CDR3 is CASSDRDRVNTEAFF. The CDR3 DNA reads TGTGCCAGCAGCGACCGGGACAGAGTGAACACTGAAGCTTTCTTT. The V gene is TRBV27, the J gene TRBJ1-1, with TRBD1 matching over 7 bases. V shed 6 bases, J shed 0 bases, and the junction held 7 bases outside the gene matches. This CDR3 contains 15 residues. Germline V gives CDR1 MNHEY, CDR2 SMNVEV (reference sequence).

The chain employs TRBV6-1 and TRBJ2-1; 13 positions agree with TRBD2. J was trimmed by 6 bases and V by 6 bases; bases with no gene match: 2. The CDR3 is made up of 14 amino acids. Germline V lookup: CDR1 MNHNS, CDR2 SASEGT. The CDR3 reads CASSWTSGSNEQFF. DNA of the CDR3: TGTGCCAGCAGCTGGACTAGCGGGAGCAATGAGCAGTTCTTC.

In DNA, the CDR3 is TGTGCCAGCAGCTTCCGGCGGACAGGGCAGTTCTTC. Protein sequence: CASSFRRTGQFF. This sequence joins TRBV5-6 and TRBJ2-1; 7 bases align to TRBD1. This CDR3 comprises 12 residues. Trimming took 2 bases from V and 12 from J; bases not matched to a gene: 5. Germline V lookup: CDR1 SGHDT, CDR2 YYEEEE.

As regards this clone: The sample contains more than one DNA sequence encoding this CDR3. The rearrangement joins TRBV27 to TRBJ2-7, with D perhaps being TRBD1 or TRBD2 (5 bases each). Germline assignment: CDR1 MNHEY and CDR2 SMNVEV (reference sequence). Trimming took 4 bases from V and 3 from J, leaving 7 bases between them. CDR3 size: 12 residues. CDR3 bases: TGTGCCAGCAGTTCAGGGAGCTACGAGCAGTACTTC. It yields the protein CASSSGSYEQYF.

J is TRBJ2-5 and V is TRBV10-3; 8 bases line up with TRBD2. Germline V gene sequence: CDR1 ENHRY, CDR2 SYGVKD. The CDR3 runs to 15 residues. The J segment lost 5 bases and the V segment lost 3 bases, leaving 8 bases of the junction unmatched. The CDR3 region has the DNA TGTGCCATCAGTGATCCGGGACTAGGAGCCGAGACCCAGTACTTC. Encoded protein: CAISDPGLGAETQYF.

The rearrangement joins TRBV6-1 to TRBJ2-1, with TRBD2 identical over 13 bases. After removal of 6 bases from V and 4 bases from J, the junction contained 3 bases not matched to a gene. This CDR3 contains 15 residues. The germline gives CDR1 MNHNS, CDR2 SASEGT. In nucleotides, the CDR3 is TGTGCCAGCAGGATACTAGCGGGAGGGTACAATGAGCAGTTCTTC. Protein: CASRILAGGYNEQFF.

This chain uses TRBV6-5 with TRBJ1-1; weak D call: TRBD1 (5 bases). This CDR3 spans 15 amino acids. Trimming took off 0 bases at V and 4 bases at J, with 12 bases between the two ends. Germline CDR1 is MNHEY and CDR2 is SVGAGI. The CDR3 bases are TGTGCCAGCAGTTACTCTGAGGGGCCAGGCACTGAAGCTTTCTTT. It encodes CASSYSEGPGTEAFF.

The V call is TRBV9, the J call TRBJ1-1, with a tentative D call TRBD1 (5 bases). Trimming shortened V by 3 bases and J by 5 bases, and 17 bases separated the two germline ends. CDR1 and CDR2 (germline): SGDLS, YYNGEE. CDR3 length: 15 amino acids. CDR3: CASSASTDRMTEAFF. The CDR3 nucleotides read TGTGCCAGCAGCGCCTCCACCGACAGAATGACTGAAGCTTTCTTT.

The chain recombines TRBV11-1 with TRBJ2-3; D perhaps matches TRBD2 (5 bases). Germline lookup yields CDR1 SGHAT and CDR2 FQDESV (reference sequence). The V end lost 4 bases, the J end lost 5 bases, and 16 bases lay between the germline ends. This CDR3 region has 15 residues. The CDR3 protein is CASSYRGEEVDTQYF. In DNA, the CDR3 is TGTGCCAGCAGCTATCGGGGAGAGGAGGTAGATACGCAGTATTTT.

This chain connects TRBV12-5 to TRBJ2-5; the match to TRBD2 covers 12 bases. Germline trimming cut 6 bases from V and 5 bases from J; bases unmatched to any gene: 7. The CDR3 covers 15 residues. The germline V gene has CDR1 LGHNT and CDR2 FRNRAP. The CDR3 loop reads CASGLGLAGLETQYF. In nucleotides, the CDR3 is TGTGCTAGTGGCCTCGGACTAGCGGGACTGGAGACCCAGTACTTC.

This chain links TRBV7-8 with TRBJ2-7; the D call may be TRBD1 or TRBD2 (5 bases each). Germline CDR1 is SGHVS and CDR2 is FQNEAQ. The V end was cut by 4 bases, the J end by 6 bases, with 19 bases between. The CDR3 sequence is 15 residues long. CDR3 nucleotides: TGTGCCAGCAGCTCAAGCTTGGGGGTAGTTGGCGAGCAGTACTTC. It encodes CASSSSLGVVGEQYF.